Given below is one TCR beta chain in context. Its antigen is still unknown. The sample originates from a study of T cells in tuberculosis. Study-level results: Smaller distances to GMM-specific TCRs suggested their expansion in active tuberculosis.

Sequencing used immunoSEQ multiplex PCR; TCRdb keeps in-frame clones, though not all of them. This sample has 35,000 to 50,000 clones; roughly 94% occur once, and the top ten carry 1.9%. Tuberculin skin test and IGRA determined adolescents' latent tuberculosis status at entry. The CDR3 length is 15 residues. The germline V gene has CDR1 SGHTA and CDR2 FQGNSA. Unmatched junction bases numbered 15, after V lost 1 base and J lost 13 bases. This clonotype was sampled from a donor between 10 and 29 years old with latent tuberculosis or without tuberculosis infection. Some clones in this sample may be carry-over from other donors' samples. V is TRBV7-2 and J is TRBJ1-1, with 7 nucleotides matching TRBD1. Material: PBMCs. CDR3 nucleotides: TGTGCCAGCAGCTTAGAGGTACGGGACAGTTGGGACGGTTTCTTT. Protein product: CASSLEVRDSWDGFF.